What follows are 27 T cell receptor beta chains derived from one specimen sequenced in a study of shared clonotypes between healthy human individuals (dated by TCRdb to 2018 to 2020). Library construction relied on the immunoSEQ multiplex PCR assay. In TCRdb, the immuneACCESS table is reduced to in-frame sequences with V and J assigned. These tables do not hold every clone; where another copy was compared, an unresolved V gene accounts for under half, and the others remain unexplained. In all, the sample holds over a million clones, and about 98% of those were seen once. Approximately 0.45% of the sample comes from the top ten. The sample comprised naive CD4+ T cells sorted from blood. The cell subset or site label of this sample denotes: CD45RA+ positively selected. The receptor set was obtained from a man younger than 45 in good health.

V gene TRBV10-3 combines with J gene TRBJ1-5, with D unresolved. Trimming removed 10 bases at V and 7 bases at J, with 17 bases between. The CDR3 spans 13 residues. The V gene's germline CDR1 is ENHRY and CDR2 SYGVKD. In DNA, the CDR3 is TGTGCCACCACTGAAGAGGTCGGCCAGCCCCAGCATTTT. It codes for CATTEEVGQPQHF.

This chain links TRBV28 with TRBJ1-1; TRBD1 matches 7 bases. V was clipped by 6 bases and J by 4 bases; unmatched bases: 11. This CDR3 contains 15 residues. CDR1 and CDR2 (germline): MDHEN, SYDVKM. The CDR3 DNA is TGTGCCAGCAGACCACAGGGGTTGGGGTCCACTGAAGCTTTCTTT. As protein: CASRPQGLGSTEAFF.

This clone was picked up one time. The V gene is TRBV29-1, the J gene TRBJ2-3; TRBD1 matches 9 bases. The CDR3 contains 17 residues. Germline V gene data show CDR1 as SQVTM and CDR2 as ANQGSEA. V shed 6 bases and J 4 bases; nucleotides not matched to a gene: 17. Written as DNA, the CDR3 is TGCAGCGTGGCCGGGACAGGGCTCGTCCCCCACGCAGATACGCAGTATTTT. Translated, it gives CSVAGTGLVPHADTQYF.

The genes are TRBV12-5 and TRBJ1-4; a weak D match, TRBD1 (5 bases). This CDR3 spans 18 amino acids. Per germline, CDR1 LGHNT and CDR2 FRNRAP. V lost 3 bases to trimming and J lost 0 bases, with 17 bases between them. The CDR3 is CASGFAPGPPATNEKLFF. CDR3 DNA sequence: TGTGCTAGTGGTTTCGCACCGGGACCGCCTGCAACTAATGAAAAACTGTTTTTT. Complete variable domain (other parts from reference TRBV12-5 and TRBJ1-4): DARVTQTPRHKVTEMGQEVTMRCQPILGHNTVFWYRQTMMQGLELLAYFRNRAPLDDSGMPKDRFSAEMPDATLATLKIQPSEPRDSAVYFCASGFAPGPPATNEKLFFGSGTQLSVL.

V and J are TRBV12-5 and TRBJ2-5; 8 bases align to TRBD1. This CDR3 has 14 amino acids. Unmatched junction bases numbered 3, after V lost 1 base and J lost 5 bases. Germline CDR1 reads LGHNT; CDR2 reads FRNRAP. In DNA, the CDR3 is TGTGCTAGTGGTTTGGGGACAGGGCGGGAGACCCAGTACTTC. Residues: CASGLGTGRETQYF.

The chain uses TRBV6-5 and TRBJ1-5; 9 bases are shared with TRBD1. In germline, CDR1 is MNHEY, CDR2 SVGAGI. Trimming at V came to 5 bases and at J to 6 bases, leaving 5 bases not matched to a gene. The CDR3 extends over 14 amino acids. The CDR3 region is CASSATGGLQPQHF. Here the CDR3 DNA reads TGTGCCAGCAGTGCAACAGGGGGCCTTCAGCCCCAGCATTTT.

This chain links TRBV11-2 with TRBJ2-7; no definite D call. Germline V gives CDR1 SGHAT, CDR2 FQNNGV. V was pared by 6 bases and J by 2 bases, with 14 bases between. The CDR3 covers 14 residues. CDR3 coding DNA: TGTGCCAGCAGAAGGACCGCAAGGACCTACGAGCAGTACTTC. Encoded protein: CASRRTARTYEQYF. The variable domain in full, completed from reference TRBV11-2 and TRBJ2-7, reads EAGVAQSPRYKIIEKRQSVAFWCNPISGHATLYWYQQILGQGPKLLIQFQNNGVVDDSQLPKDRFSAERLKGVDSTLKIQPAKLEDSAVYLCASRRTARTYEQYFGPGTRLTVT.

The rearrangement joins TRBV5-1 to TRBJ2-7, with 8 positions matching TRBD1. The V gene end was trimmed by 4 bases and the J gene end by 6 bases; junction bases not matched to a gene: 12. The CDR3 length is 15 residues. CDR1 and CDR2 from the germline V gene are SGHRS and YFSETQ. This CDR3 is CASSGGDRYFLEQYF. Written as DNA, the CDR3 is TGCGCCAGCAGCGGTGGGGACAGGTACTTTCTCGAGCAGTACTTC.

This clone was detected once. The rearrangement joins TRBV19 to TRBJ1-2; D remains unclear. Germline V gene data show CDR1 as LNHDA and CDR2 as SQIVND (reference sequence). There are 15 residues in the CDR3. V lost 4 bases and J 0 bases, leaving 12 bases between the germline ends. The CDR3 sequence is CASSRGADPNYGYTF. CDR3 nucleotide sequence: TGTGCCAGTAGTAGGGGTGCAGACCCTAACTATGGCTACACCTTC.

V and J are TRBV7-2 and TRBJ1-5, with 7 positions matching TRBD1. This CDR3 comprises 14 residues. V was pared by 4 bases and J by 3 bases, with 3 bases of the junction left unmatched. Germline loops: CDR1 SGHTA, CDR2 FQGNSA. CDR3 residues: CASSYGTANQPQHF. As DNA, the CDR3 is TGTGCCAGCAGCTACGGGACAGCCAATCAGCCCCAGCATTTT.

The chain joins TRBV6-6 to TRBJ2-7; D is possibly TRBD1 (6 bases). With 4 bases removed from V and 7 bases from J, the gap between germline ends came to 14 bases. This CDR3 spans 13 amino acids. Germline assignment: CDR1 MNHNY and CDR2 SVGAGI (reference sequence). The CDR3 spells CASSFDRLQEQYF. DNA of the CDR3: TGTGCCAGCAGTTTCGACAGGCTCCAGGAGCAGTACTTC.

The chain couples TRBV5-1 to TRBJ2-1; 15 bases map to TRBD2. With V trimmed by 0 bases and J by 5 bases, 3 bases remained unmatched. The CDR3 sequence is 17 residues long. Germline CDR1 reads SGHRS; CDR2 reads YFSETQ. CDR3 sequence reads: CASSLGTSGRVHNEQFF. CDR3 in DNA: TGCGCCAGCAGCTTGGGGACTAGCGGGAGGGTCCACAATGAGCAGTTCTTC.

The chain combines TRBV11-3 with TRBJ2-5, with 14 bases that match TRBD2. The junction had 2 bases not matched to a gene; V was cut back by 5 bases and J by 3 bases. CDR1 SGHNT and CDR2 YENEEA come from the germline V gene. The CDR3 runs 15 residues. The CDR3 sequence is CASSQGLAGEETQYF. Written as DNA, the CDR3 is TGTGCCAGCAGCCAGGGACTAGCGGGGGAAGAGACCCAGTACTTC.

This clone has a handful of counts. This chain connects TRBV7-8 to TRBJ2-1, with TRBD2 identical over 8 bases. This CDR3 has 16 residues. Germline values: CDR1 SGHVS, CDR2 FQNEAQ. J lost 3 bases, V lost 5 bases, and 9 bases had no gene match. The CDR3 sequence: CASSAFSGIIYNEQFF. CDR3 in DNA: TGTGCCAGCAGCGCGTTTAGCGGGATCATCTACAATGAGCAGTTCTTC.

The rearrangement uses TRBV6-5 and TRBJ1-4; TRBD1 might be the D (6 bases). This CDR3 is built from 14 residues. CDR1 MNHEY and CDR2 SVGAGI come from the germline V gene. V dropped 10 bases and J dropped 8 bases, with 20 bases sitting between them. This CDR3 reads CATRWGQADEKLFF. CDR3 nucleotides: TGTGCCACCAGATGGGGGCAGGCGGACGAAAAACTGTTTTTT.

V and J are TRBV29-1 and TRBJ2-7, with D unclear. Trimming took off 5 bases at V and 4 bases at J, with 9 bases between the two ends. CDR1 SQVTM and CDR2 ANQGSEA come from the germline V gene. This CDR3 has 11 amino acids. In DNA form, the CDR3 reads TGCAGCGTTTGGTTGGGGTACGAGCAGTACTTC. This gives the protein CSVWLGYEQYF.

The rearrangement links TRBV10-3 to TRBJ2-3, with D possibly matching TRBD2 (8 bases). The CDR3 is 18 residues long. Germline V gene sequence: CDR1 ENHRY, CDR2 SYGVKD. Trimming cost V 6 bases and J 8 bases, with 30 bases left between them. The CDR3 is CAISYRGDGTSMSATQYF. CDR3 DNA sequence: TGTGCCATCAGCTACAGGGGCGACGGGACTAGTATGTCCGCTACGCAGTATTTT.

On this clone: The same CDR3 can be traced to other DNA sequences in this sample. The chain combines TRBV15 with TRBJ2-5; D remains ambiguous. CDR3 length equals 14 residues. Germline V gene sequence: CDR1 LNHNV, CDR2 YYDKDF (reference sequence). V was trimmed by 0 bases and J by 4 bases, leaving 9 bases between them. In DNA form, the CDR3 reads TGTGCCACCAGCAGAGATCGCGGCAGAGAGACCCAGTACTTC. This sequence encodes CATSRDRGRETQYF.

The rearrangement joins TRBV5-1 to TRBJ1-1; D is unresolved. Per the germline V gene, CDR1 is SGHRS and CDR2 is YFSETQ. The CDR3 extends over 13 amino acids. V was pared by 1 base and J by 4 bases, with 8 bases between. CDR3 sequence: CASSLKSGTEAFF. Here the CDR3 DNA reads TGCGCCAGCAGCTTGAAGTCGGGCACTGAAGCTTTCTTT.

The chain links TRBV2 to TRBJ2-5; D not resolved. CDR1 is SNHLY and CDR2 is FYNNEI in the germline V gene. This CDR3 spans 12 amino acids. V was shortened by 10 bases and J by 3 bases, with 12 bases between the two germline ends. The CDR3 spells CAKGGTEETQYF. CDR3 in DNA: TGTGCCAAAGGCGGTACGGAAGAGACCCAGTACTTC.

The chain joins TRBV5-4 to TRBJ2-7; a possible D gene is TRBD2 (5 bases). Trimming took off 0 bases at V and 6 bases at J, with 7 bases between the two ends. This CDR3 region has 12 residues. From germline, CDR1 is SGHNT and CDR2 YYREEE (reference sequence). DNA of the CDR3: TGTGCCAGCAGCTTGGTTGGGAGCGAGCAGTACTTC. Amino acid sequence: CASSLVGSEQYF.

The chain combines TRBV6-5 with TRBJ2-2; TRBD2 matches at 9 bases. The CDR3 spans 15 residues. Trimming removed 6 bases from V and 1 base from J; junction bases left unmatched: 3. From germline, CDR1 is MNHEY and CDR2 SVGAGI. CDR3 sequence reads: CASRVAGVNTGELFF. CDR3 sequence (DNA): TGTGCCAGCAGGGTAGCGGGAGTGAACACCGGGGAGCTGTTTTTT.

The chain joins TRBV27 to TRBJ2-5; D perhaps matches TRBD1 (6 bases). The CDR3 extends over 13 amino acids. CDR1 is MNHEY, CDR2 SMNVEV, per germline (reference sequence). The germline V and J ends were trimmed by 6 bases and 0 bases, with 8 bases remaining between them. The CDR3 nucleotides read TGTGCCAGCAGAAGGACAGACCAAGAGACCCAGTACTTC. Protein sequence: CASRRTDQETQYF.

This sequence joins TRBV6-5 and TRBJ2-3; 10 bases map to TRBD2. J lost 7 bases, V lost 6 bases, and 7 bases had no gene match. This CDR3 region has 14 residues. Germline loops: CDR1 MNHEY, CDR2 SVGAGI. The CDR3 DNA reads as TGTGCCAGCAGGTCTAGCGGGAGTAGGAATACGCAGTATTTT. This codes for CASRSSGSRNTQYF.

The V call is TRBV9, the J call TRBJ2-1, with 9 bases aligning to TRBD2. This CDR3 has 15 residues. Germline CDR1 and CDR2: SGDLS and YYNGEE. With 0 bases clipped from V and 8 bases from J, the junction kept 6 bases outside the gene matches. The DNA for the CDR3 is TGTGCCAGCAGCGTAGAGGGACTAGCTTGGGATGAGCAGTTCTTC. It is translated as CASSVEGLAWDEQFF.

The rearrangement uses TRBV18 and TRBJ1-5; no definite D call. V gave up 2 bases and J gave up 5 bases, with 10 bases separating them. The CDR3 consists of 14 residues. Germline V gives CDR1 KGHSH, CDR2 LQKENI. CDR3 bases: TGTGCCAGCTCACCAAGATTAATAGATCAGCCCCAGCATTTT. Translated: CASSPRLIDQPQHF.

The CDR3 DNA follows: TGTGCCAGCTCAGGACTAGCGGGAAACAATGAGCAGTTCTTC. Its protein is CASSGLAGNNEQFF. The V call is TRBV18, the J call TRBJ2-1; TRBD2 matches 12 bases. Germline V lookup: CDR1 KGHSH, CDR2 LQKENI. The V and J ends lost 5 bases and 5 bases, in that order; junction bases with no gene match: 1. The CDR3 is made up of 14 amino acids.